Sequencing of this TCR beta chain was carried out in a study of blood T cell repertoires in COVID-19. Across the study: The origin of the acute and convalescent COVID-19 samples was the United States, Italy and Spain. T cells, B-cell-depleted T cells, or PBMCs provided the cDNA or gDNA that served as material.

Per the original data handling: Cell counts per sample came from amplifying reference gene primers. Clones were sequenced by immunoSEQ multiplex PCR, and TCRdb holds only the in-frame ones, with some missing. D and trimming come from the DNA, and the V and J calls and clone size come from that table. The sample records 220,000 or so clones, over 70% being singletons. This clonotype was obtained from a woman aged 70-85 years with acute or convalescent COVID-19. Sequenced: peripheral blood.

The CDR3 DNA reads TGCAGTGCTAGTGATAGGGGAACCAATCAGCCCCAGCATTTT. As protein: CSASDRGTNQPQHF. The J gene is TRBJ1-5, the V gene TRBV20-1; a possible D gene is TRBD1 (5 bases). The CDR3 extends over 14 amino acids. Germline V gene lookup returns CDR1 DFQATT and CDR2 SNEGSKA (reference sequence). V was clipped by 3 bases and J by 3 bases, with 12 bases between them.